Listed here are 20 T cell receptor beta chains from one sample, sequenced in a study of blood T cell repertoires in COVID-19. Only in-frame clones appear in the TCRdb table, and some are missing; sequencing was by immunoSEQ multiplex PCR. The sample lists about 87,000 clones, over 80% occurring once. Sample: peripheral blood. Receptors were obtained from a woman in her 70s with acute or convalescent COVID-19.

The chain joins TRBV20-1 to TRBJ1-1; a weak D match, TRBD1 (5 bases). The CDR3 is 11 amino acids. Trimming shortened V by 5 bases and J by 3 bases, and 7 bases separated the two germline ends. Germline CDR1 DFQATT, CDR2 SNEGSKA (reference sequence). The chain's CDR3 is CSAGGYTEAFF. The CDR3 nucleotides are TGCAGTGCTGGGGGGTACACTGAAGCTTTCTTT.

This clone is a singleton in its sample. In DNA, the CDR3 is TGTGCCAGCACGAGCGCAGGAAACACCATATATTTT. Translated: CASTSAGNTIYF. The gene calls are TRBV28 and TRBJ1-3; D gene ambiguous. CDR1 is MDHEN and CDR2 is SYDVKM in the germline V gene. CDR3 length: 12 residues. V was shortened by 7 bases and J by 4 bases, with 8 bases between the two germline ends.

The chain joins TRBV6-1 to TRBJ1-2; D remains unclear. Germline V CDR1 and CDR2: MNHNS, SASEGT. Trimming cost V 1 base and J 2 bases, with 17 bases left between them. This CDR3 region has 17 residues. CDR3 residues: CASSEVYGRGANYGYTF. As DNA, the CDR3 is TGTGCCAGCAGTGAAGTGTACGGTCGTGGAGCAAACTATGGCTACACCTTC.

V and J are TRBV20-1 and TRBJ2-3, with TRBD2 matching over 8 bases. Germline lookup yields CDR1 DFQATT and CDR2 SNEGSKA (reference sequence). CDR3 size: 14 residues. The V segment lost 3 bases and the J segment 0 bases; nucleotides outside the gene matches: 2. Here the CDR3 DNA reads TGCAGTGCTAGTCAGCGGGGGAGCACAGATACGCAGTATTTT. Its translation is CSASQRGSTDTQYF.

CDR3 region: CASSLSAQVQGEAFF. CDR3 bases: TGTGCCAGCAGCTTATCGGCGCAGGTACAGGGTGAAGCTTTCTTT. The V and J genes are TRBV7-2 and TRBJ1-1; TRBD1 is a possible D gene (6 bases). Looked up from germline, CDR1 is SGHTA and CDR2 is FQGNSA. Deletions cut 2 bases from V and 7 bases from J, with 17 bases between. CDR3 length: 15 amino acids. Variable domain in full (rest from reference TRBV7-2 and TRBJ1-1): GAGVSQSPSNKVTEKGKDVELRCDPISGHTALYWYRQSLGQGLEFLIYFQGNSAPDKSGLPSDRFSAERTGGSVSTLTIQRTQQEDSAVYLCASSLSAQVQGEAFFGQGTRLTVV.

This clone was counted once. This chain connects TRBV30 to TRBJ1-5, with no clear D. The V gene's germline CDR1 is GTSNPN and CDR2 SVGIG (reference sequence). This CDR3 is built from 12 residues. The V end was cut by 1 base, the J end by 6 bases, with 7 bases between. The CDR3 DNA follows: TGTGCCTGGAGTGGAGGCACTCAGCCCCAGCATTTT. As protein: CAWSGGTQPQHF.

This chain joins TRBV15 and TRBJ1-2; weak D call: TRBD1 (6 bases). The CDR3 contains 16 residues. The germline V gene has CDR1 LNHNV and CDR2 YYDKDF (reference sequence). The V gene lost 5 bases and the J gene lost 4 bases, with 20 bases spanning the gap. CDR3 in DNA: TGTGCCACCAGCCCCCCCCGGCGGACAGAATCCTATGGCTACACCTTC. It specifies CATSPPRRTESYGYTF.

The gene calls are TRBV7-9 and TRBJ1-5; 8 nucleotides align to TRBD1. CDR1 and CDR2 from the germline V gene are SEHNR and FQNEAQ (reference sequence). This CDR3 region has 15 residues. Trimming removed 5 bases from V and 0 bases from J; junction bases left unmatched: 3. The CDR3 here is CASSRQGNSNQPQHF. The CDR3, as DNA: TGTGCCAGCAGCCGACAGGGGAATAGCAATCAGCCCCAGCATTTT. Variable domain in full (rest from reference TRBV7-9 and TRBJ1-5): DTGVSQNPRHKITKRGQNVTFRCDPISEHNRLYWYRQTLGQGPEFLTYFQNEAQLEKSRLLSDRFSAERPKGSFSTLEIQRTEQGDSAMYLCASSRQGNSNQPQHFGDGTRLSIL.

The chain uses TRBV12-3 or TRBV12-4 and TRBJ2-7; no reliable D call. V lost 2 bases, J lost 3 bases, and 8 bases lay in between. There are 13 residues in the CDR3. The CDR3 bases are TGTGCCAGCAGTTTACGGTTCGACTACGAGCAGTACTTC. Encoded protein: CASSLRFDYEQYF.

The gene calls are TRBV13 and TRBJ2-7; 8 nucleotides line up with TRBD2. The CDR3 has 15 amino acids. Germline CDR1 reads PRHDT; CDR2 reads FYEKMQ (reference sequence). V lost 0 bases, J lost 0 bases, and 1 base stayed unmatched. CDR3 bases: TGTGCCAGCAGCTTAGGGCTAGCGGGCTCCTACGAGCAGTACTTC. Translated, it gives CASSLGLAGSYEQYF.

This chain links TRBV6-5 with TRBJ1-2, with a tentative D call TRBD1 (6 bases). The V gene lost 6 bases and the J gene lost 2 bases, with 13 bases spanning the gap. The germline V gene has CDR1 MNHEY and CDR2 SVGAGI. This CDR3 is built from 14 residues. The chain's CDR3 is CASRRQAANYGYTF. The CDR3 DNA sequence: TGTGCCAGCAGGAGACAGGCGGCCAACTATGGCTACACCTTC.

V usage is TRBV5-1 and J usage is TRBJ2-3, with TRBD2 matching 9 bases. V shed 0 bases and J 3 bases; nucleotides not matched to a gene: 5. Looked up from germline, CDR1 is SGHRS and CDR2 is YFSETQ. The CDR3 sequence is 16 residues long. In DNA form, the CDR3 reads TGCGCCAGCAGCTTGGCCAGCGGGGGGACTACAGATACGCAGTATTTT. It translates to CASSLASGGTTDTQYF. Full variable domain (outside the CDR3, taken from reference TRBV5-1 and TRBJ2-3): KAGVTQTPRYLIKTRGQQVTLSCSPISGHRSVSWYQQTPGQGLQFLFEYFSETQRNKGNFPGRFSGRQFSNSRSEMNVSTLELGDSALYLCASSLASGGTTDTQYFGPGTRLTVL.

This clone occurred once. The CDR3 DNA follows: TGCAGCGTTGATCGGACAGGCGATAGAGGAAATTTCGGCTACACCTTC. Translated: CSVDRTGDRGNFGYTF. This chain joins TRBV29-1 and TRBJ1-2, with 7 bases matching TRBD1. V dropped 3 bases and J dropped 8; count of bases not matched to a gene: 18. CDR1 is SQVTM, CDR2 ANQGSEA, per germline. The CDR3 covers 16 residues.

The CDR3 nucleotides read TGCGCCAGCAGTGAGGATGGAGCAGATACGCAGTATTTT. Translation: CASSEDGADTQYF. The V gene is TRBV10-1, the J gene TRBJ2-3; D not resolved. CDR1 is WNHNN and CDR2 is SYGVQD in the germline V gene (reference sequence). V was cut by 2 bases and J by 4 bases, with 7 bases left in between. The CDR3 extends over 13 amino acids.

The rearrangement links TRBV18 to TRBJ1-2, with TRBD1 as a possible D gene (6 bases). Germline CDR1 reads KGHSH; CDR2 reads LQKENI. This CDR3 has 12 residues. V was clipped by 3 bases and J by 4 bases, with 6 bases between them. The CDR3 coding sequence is TGTGCCAGCTCACCGGACAGCTATGGCTACACCTTC. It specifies CASSPDSYGYTF.

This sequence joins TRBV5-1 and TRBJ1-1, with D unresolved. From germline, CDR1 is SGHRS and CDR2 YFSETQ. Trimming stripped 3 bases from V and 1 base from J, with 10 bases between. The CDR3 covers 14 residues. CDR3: CASSSAGKNTEAFF. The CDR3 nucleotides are TGCGCCAGCAGCTCCGCCGGGAAGAACACTGAAGCTTTCTTT.

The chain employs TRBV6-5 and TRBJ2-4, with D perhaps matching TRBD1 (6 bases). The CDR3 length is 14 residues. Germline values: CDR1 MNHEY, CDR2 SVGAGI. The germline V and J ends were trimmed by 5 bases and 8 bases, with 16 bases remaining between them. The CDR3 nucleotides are TGTGCCAGCAGTAAGACCTACAGGGAGCACATTCAGTACTTC. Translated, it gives CASSKTYREHIQYF.

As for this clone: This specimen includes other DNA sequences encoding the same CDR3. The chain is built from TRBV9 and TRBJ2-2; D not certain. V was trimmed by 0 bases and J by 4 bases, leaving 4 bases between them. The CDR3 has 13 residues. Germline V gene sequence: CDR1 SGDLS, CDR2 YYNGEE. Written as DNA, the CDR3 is TGTGCCAGCAGCGTAGTGAGCACCGGGGAGCTGTTTTTT. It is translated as CASSVVSTGELFF.

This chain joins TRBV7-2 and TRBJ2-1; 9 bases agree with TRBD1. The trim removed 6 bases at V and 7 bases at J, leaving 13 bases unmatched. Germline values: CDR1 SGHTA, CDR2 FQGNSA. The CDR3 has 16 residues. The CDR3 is CASRKPGLDRGNEQFF. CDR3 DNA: TGTGCCAGCAGAAAGCCGGGACTTGACAGGGGGAATGAGCAGTTCTTC.

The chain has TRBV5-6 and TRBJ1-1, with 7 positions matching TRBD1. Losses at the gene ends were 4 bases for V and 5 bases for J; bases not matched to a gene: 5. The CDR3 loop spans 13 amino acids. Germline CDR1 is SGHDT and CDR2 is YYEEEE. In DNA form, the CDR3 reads TGTGCCAGCAGCGCGGACAGGAGAACTGAAGCTTTCTTT. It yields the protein CASSADRRTEAFF. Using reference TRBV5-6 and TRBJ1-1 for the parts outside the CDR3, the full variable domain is DAGVTQSPTHLIKTRGQQVTLRCSPKSGHDTVSWYQQALGQGPQFIFQYYEEEERQRGNFPDRFSGHQFPNYSSELNVNALLLGDSALYLCASSADRRTEAFFGQGTRLTVV.